The TCR beta chain under discussion was sequenced for a study of blood T cell repertoires in COVID-19. Study background: Collection of acute and convalescent COVID-19 samples took place in the United States, Italy and Spain.

Original processing notes: Nucleated cell number was recorded as an estimate derived from reference gene primer amplification. Produced via immunoSEQ multiplex PCR; TCRdb's table is partial and in-frame only. V and J calls and clone size are given by that table; D and trimming were obtained from the DNA. The sample contains about 150,000 clones, around 85% of which appear only once. The length of the CDR3 is 13 residues. V was pared by 6 bases and J by 11 bases, with 14 bases between. Germline CDR1 reads LNHDA; CDR2 reads SQIVND (reference sequence). This clone turned up a few times. The V gene is TRBV19, the J gene TRBJ1-6; possibly TRBD1 for D (5 bases). Material: peripheral blood. The sequence was collected from a woman between 65 and 79 years old with acute or convalescent COVID-19. The CDR3 bases are TGTGCCAGTAGGTTAAGGGGTGCGGCACCCCTCCACTTT. Protein sequence: CASRLRGAAPLHF. Full variable domain (remainder filled in from reference TRBV19 and TRBJ1-6): DGGITQSPKYLFRKEGQNVTLSCEQNLNHDAMYWYRQDPGQGLRLIYYSQIVNDFQKGDIAEGYSVSREKKESFPLTVTSAQKNPTAFYLCASRLRGAAPLHFGNGTRLTVT.